Detailed here is one TCR beta chain. Its antigen is not known. The entry originates in a study of Ad26.COV2.S vaccination and SARS-CoV-2 variants. General study results and limits: Non-spike TCR breadth was similar in vaccine and placebo recipients. Vaccine recipients surpassed placebo recipients in spike-specific TCR breadth. Assessments of TCR breadth and depth may have underestimated the total T cell responses. There was reportedly substantial breadth in spike-specific CD8+ and CD4+ T cell responses after vaccination.

Assay: immunoSEQ multiplex PCR; the TCRdb copy retains only in-frame clones and omits some. The sample holds over 90,000 clones, 80% seen once. The germline CDR1 and CDR2 sequences are MDHEN and SYDVKM. J lost 0 bases, V lost 5 bases, and 7 bases had no gene match. The CDR3 sequence is 17 residues long. This receptor was obtained from a human donor who had recovered from COVID-19. Sample: peripheral blood, taken after recovery from COVID-19. J is TRBJ2-3 and V is TRBV28; 11 bases match TRBD2. The DNA for the CDR3 is TGTGCCAGCAGTCCAATAGCGGGGGGGACTAGCACAGATACGCAGTATTTT. Translating gives CASSPIAGGTSTDTQYF.